A single sample gave rise to the 9 T cell receptor beta chains below, sequenced in a study of shared clonotypes between healthy human individuals. This table comes from immunoSEQ multiplex PCR, and its TCRdb copy is limited to in-frame clones, with some not included. The table has fewer than 1.8 million clones, 98% to 99% seen once. Sequences were obtained from naive CD4+ T cells sorted from blood. Subset in this sample: CD45RA+ positively selected. The receptors originated from a man aged 30 to 39 in good health.

The genes are TRBV7-9 and TRBJ2-3; TRBD2 matches at 9 bases. The CDR3 runs 17 residues. V gave up 0 bases and J gave up 5 bases; unmatched junction bases: 9. CDR1 is SEHNR and CDR2 is FQNEAQ in the germline V gene (reference sequence). Here the CDR3 reads CASSLAMGSGSLDTQYF. The DNA for the CDR3 is TGTGCCAGCAGCTTAGCGATGGGTAGCGGGAGTTTAGATACGCAGTATTTT.

The chain combines TRBV4-1 with TRBJ2-7; perhaps D is TRBD1 or TRBD2 (5 bases each). The CDR3 spans 15 residues. Between the trimmed V and J ends, which lost 2 bases and 4 bases, there was a span of 15 bases. From germline, CDR1 is MGHRA and CDR2 YSYEKL. This CDR3 is CASSQMLGTGYEQYF. The CDR3 region has the DNA TGCGCCAGCAGCCAAATGTTAGGGACGGGTTACGAGCAGTACTTC.

The chain recombines TRBV5-4 with TRBJ1-2; a possible D gene is TRBD1 (6 bases). Germline CDR1 and CDR2: SGHNT and YYREEE (reference sequence). Trimming cost V 2 bases and J 6 bases, with 29 bases left between them. The CDR3 runs 19 residues. CDR3 amino acids: CASSFRYRHSSGELDGYTF. In DNA form, the CDR3 reads TGTGCCAGCAGCTTCCGATATCGGCATTCATCAGGGGAACTGGATGGCTACACCTTC.

A remark on this clone: Other DNA variants within this sample encode the same CDR3. The rearrangement links TRBV9 to TRBJ2-5; D not certain. This CDR3 has 13 residues. Trimming took 0 bases from V and 5 from J, leaving 8 bases between them. CDR1 and CDR2 (germline): SGDLS, YYNGEE. CDR3 amino acids: CASSVDLRETQYF. Written as DNA, the CDR3 is TGTGCCAGCAGCGTAGATTTGCGGGAGACCCAGTACTTC.

The chain combines TRBV7-2 with TRBJ2-7, with 11 bases that match TRBD2. Germline CDR1 SGHTA, CDR2 FQGNSA. The CDR3 is made up of 15 amino acids. V shed 5 bases and J 7 bases; nucleotides not matched to a gene: 10. This CDR3 reads CASSPIAGGPGEQYF. CDR3 DNA: TGTGCCAGCAGCCCCATAGCGGGAGGGCCGGGTGAGCAGTACTTC.

The V and J genes are TRBV2 and TRBJ2-3, with D perhaps matching TRBD1 (6 bases). The germline V gene has CDR1 SNHLY and CDR2 FYNNEI. The V gene lost 7 bases and the J gene lost 2 bases, with 10 bases spanning the gap. The CDR3 consists of 13 residues. CDR3 sequence reads: CASTGEHTDTQYF. CDR3 nucleotide sequence: TGTGCCAGCACAGGGGAACACACAGATACGCAGTATTTT. Complete variable domain (other parts from reference TRBV2 and TRBJ2-3): EPEVTQTPSHQVTQMGQEVILRCVPISNHLYFYWYRQILGQKVEFLVSFYNNEISEKSEIFDDQFSVERPDGSNFTLKIRSTKLEDSAMYFCASTGEHTDTQYFGPGTRLTVL.

The chain employs TRBV29-1 and TRBJ1-1; D gene uncertain. The CDR3 is made up of 9 amino acids. Trimming took off 3 bases at V and 8 bases at J, with 4 bases between the two ends. From germline, CDR1 is SQVTM and CDR2 ANQGSEA. CDR3 nucleotide sequence: TGCAGCGTTGATCGAGAAGCTTTCTTT. Protein product: CSVDREAFF.

The gene calls are TRBV27 and TRBJ2-7, with TRBD1 identical over 11 bases. Germline CDR1 MNHEY, CDR2 SMNVEV (reference sequence). The ends lost 2 bases at V and 6 bases at J; junction bases unmatched: 3. The CDR3 consists of 14 residues. The CDR3 coding sequence is TGTGCCAGCAGTTTACGCGGGACAGGGGGCGAGCAGTACTTC. This translates into CASSLRGTGGEQYF.

The V gene is TRBV7-8, the J gene TRBJ2-7, with no clear D. The CDR3 contains 16 residues. Looked up from germline, CDR1 is SGHVS and CDR2 is FQNEAQ. The V and J ends lost 0 bases and 0 bases respectively, with 12 bases between them. CDR3 bases: TGTGCCAGCAGCTTAGCTAACGGGCTAAGCTCCTACGAGCAGTACTTC. It yields the protein CASSLANGLSSYEQYF.